Each of the 27 T cell receptor beta chains below was sequenced from the same sample in a study of cytomegalovirus exposure and HLA in healthy donors. PCR used 60 Vbeta primers and 13 Jbeta primers. This table comes from immunoSEQ multiplex PCR, and its TCRdb copy is limited to in-frame clones, with some not included. The sample yields about 140,000 clones, of which the top ten take up less than 3.5%. Sequencing was performed on PBMCs. All receptors derive from a man aged 35-49 years in good health and CMV-seronegative.

The chain links TRBV5-1 to TRBJ2-1, with 9 bases identical to TRBD2. Trimming cost V 5 bases and J 10 bases; bases outside gene matches: 4. The CDR3 sequence is 12 residues long. Germline CDR1 is SGHRS and CDR2 is YFSETQ. The CDR3: CASRASGVEQFF. CDR3 nucleotides: TGCGCCAGCAGAGCTAGCGGGGTCGAGCAGTTCTTC.

The V gene is TRBV21-1, the J gene TRBJ2-7; the table's D call of TRBD2 was not tested on the DNA. TRBV21-1 represents a pseudogene. The CDR3 is made up of 13 amino acids. The CDR3 nucleotides are TGTGCCAGCAGGAACGGGGGGGCCAACGAGCAGTACTTC. Amino acids: CASRNGGANEQYF.

The gene calls are TRBV7-6 and TRBJ2-2, with 9 positions matching TRBD2. Looked up from germline, CDR1 is SGHVS and CDR2 is FNYEAQ. The J segment lost 2 bases and the V segment lost 4 bases, leaving 11 bases of the junction unmatched. CDR3 length: 18 amino acids. CDR3 residues: CASSSPSSGGRNTGELFF. The CDR3 DNA reads TGTGCCAGCAGCTCGCCGAGTAGCGGGGGACGAAACACCGGGGAGCTGTTTTTT.

The chain uses TRBV19 and TRBJ1-2, with a possible D match to TRBD1 (5 bases). The CDR3 spans 15 residues. Per the germline V gene, CDR1 is LNHDA and CDR2 is SQIVND (reference sequence). V was pared by 4 bases and J by 4 bases, with 16 bases between. In DNA, the CDR3 is TGTGCCAGTAGTACCCAGCCTGGGGCACGCTATGGCTACACCTTC. This translates into CASSTQPGARYGYTF. The complete variable domain, with remaining parts taken from reference TRBV19 and TRBJ1-2, reads DGGITQSPKYLFRKEGQNVTLSCEQNLNHDAMYWYRQDPGQGLRLIYYSQIVNDFQKGDIAEGYSVSREKKESFPLTVTSAQKNPTAFYLCASSTQPGARYGYTFGSGTRLTVV.

This chain joins TRBV19 and TRBJ1-2, with a tentative D call TRBD1 (6 bases). V was trimmed by 3 bases and J by 7 bases, leaving 12 bases between them. The CDR3 is made up of 13 amino acids. Germline V gene sequence: CDR1 LNHDA, CDR2 SQIVND (reference sequence). The CDR3: CASSITGSVGYTF. The CDR3 bases are TGTGCCAGTAGTATTACAGGGTCTGTTGGCTACACCTTC.

This chain joins TRBV19 and TRBJ2-3; the match to TRBD2 covers 7 bases. Trimming removed 1 base from V and 0 bases from J; junction bases left unmatched: 1. In germline, CDR1 is LNHDA, CDR2 SQIVND (reference sequence). CDR3 length equals 15 residues. CDR3 DNA: TGTGCCAGTAGTATAGTGGGGGGGAGCACAGATACGCAGTATTTT. Its translation is CASSIVGGSTDTQYF.

DNA for the CDR3: TGTGCCAGCAGTTCGACAGGGCGCTACGAGCAGTACTTC. Translation: CASSSTGRYEQYF. The chain recombines TRBV6-5 with TRBJ2-7; 7 positions agree with TRBD1. The CDR3 contains 13 residues. The V gene end was trimmed by 4 bases and the J gene end by 3 bases; junction bases not matched to a gene: 3. Germline assignment: CDR1 MNHEY and CDR2 SVGAGI.

The CDR3 DNA sequence: TGTGCCAGCAGTAAACGGGACAGCTATAATTCACCCCTCCACTTT. Residues: CASSKRDSYNSPLHF. This chain joins TRBV2 and TRBJ1-6; 7 nucleotides match TRBD1. J gave up 3 bases and V 5 bases, and 4 bases lay outside the gene matches. CDR1 is SNHLY and CDR2 is FYNNEI in the germline V gene. The CDR3 length is 15 residues.

V usage is TRBV7-2 and J usage is TRBJ1-5; D is undetermined. This CDR3 has 13 residues. Germline CDR1 SGHTA, CDR2 FQGNSA. Trimming cost V 8 bases and J 3 bases, with 11 bases left between them. CDR3 DNA: TGTGCCAGCGCAGCAGGTCTCAATCAGCCCCAGCATTTT. Residues: CASAAGLNQPQHF.

The V and J genes are TRBV19 and TRBJ1-2; maybe TRBD1 (6 bases). The CDR3 consists of 14 residues. Germline V gene sequence: CDR1 LNHDA, CDR2 SQIVND (reference sequence). V lost 1 base, J lost 3 bases, and 9 bases lay in between. The DNA of the CDR3 is TGTGCCAGTAGTATAGGGGACACATACTATGGCTACACCTTC. This codes for CASSIGDTYYGYTF.

The V and J genes are TRBV19 and TRBJ1-6, with TRBD1 as a possible D gene (5 bases). The V gene lost 5 bases and the J gene lost 9 bases, with 11 bases spanning the gap. Germline V lookup: CDR1 LNHDA, CDR2 SQIVND (reference sequence). The CDR3 sequence is 13 residues long. In DNA, the CDR3 is TGTGCCAGTAGTGAGCAGGGAAGTTCACCCCTCCACTTT. It yields the protein CASSEQGSSPLHF.

The rearrangement uses TRBV9 and TRBJ2-1; possibly TRBD2 for D (5 bases). CDR3 size: 15 residues. Germline V gene lookup returns CDR1 SGDLS and CDR2 YYNGEE. The V gene lost 0 bases and the J gene lost 3 bases, with 10 bases spanning the gap. The CDR3 loop reads CASSVGGQHYNEQFF. DNA of the CDR3: TGTGCCAGCAGCGTAGGAGGGCAGCACTACAATGAGCAGTTCTTC.

V usage is TRBV5-1 and J usage is TRBJ1-5; perhaps TRBD1 as D (6 bases). Germline lookup yields CDR1 SGHRS and CDR2 YFSETQ. V lost 0 bases to trimming and J lost 6 bases, with 13 bases between them. This CDR3 comprises 15 residues. Here the CDR3 DNA reads TGCGCCAGCAGCTTGGGTGAAGGGGGTGGTCAGCCCCAGCATTTT. Protein sequence: CASSLGEGGGQPQHF.

The gene calls are TRBV2 and TRBJ1-1; D possibly corresponds to TRBD1 (6 bases). V lost 7 bases and J lost 1, with 31 bases in between. This CDR3 has 20 amino acids. Germline CDR1 is SNHLY and CDR2 is FYNNEI. This chain's CDR3 is CASTPGGVRRQAPTNTEAFF. For the CDR3, the DNA is TGTGCCAGCACGCCTGGGGGGGTCAGGAGACAGGCCCCAACGAACACTGAAGCTTTCTTT.

The chain employs TRBV5-1 and TRBJ2-7; 9 nucleotides match TRBD1. V gave up 4 bases and J gave up 0 bases; unmatched junction bases: 2. The CDR3 consists of 14 residues. CDR1 is SGHRS and CDR2 is YFSETQ in the germline V gene. The CDR3, as DNA: TGCGCCAGCAGCGGACAGGGGCCCTCCTACGAGCAGTACTTC. This translates into CASSGQGPSYEQYF.

The rearrangement links TRBV6-5 to TRBJ1-6; 8 bases agree with TRBD1. The CDR3 loop spans 14 amino acids. J was trimmed by 4 bases and V by 6 bases; bases with no gene match: 2. Germline values: CDR1 MNHEY, CDR2 SVGAGI. CDR3 sequence reads: CASSRDRYNSPLHF. The CDR3 nucleotides are TGTGCCAGCAGCCGGGACAGGTATAATTCACCCCTCCACTTT.

The chain has TRBV7-2 and TRBJ1-4, with D maybe TRBD1 (5 bases). Deletions cut 4 bases from V and 3 bases from J, with 15 bases between. The CDR3 is made up of 16 amino acids. Germline V gives CDR1 SGHTA, CDR2 FQGNSA. The CDR3 DNA is TGTGCCAGCAGCTCTCCGGACACTCCCTCTAATGAAAAACTGTTTTTT. Its protein product is CASSSPDTPSNEKLFF.

The CDR3 DNA follows: TGTGCCAGCAGCAGGGACACCGAGATTGAAAAACTGTTTTTT. Its protein product is CASSRDTEIEKLFF. V is TRBV7-9 and J is TRBJ1-4, with D possibly being TRBD1 (6 bases). The CDR3 consists of 14 residues. The germline CDR1 and CDR2 sequences are SEHNR and FQNEAQ (reference sequence). The V end lost 5 bases, the J end lost 7 bases, and 14 bases lay between the germline ends.

Turning to this clone: Other DNA sequences in the same sample also yield this CDR3. The rearrangement joins TRBV6-1 to TRBJ2-7; D is perhaps TRBD1 (6 bases). This CDR3 contains 15 residues. With 10 bases removed from V and 0 bases from J, the gap between germline ends came to 19 bases. CDR1 is MNHNS, CDR2 SASEGT, per germline. CDR3 sequence: CATKGVPSSSYEQYF. The CDR3 nucleotides read TGTGCCACTAAGGGGGTCCCCTCGAGCTCCTACGAGCAGTACTTC.

V usage is TRBV6-1 and J usage is TRBJ2-5; the D gene is possibly TRBD2 (5 bases). This CDR3 spans 13 amino acids. Germline V gives CDR1 MNHNS, CDR2 SASEGT. The ends were cut back, 7 bases at V and 1 base at J, with 10 bases in the middle. In DNA form, the CDR3 reads TGTGCCAGCAAGGCGGGCCTCCAAGAGACCCAGTACTTC. Translating gives CASKAGLQETQYF.

The chain recombines TRBV19 with TRBJ2-3; D is ambiguous. Trimming removed 8 bases from V and 0 bases from J, with 15 bases in between. Germline CDR1 and CDR2: LNHDA and SQIVND (reference sequence). There are 15 residues in the CDR3. The CDR3 nucleotides read TGTGCCAGTGCCCTGGGCGCCCTGAGCACAGATACGCAGTATTTT. As protein: CASALGALSTDTQYF.

The J gene is TRBJ1-1, the V gene TRBV5-1, with 9 bases lining up with TRBD1. There are 15 residues in the CDR3. V shed 2 bases and J 6 bases; nucleotides not matched to a gene: 8. CDR1 is SGHRS, CDR2 YFSETQ, per germline. In DNA, the CDR3 is TGCGCCAGCAGCTTACAGGGGGCATCGAGCGCTGAAGCTTTCTTT. Translating it yields CASSLQGASSAEAFF.

The gene calls are TRBV18 and TRBJ1-2; 8 nucleotides agree with TRBD1. Germline V gene data show CDR1 as KGHSH and CDR2 as LQKENI. The CDR3 loop spans 16 amino acids. J lost 4 bases, V lost 3 bases, and 10 bases had no gene match. CDR3 in DNA: TGTGCCAGCTCACCTCTTCAACAGGGGGAATTCTATGGCTACACCTTC. It specifies CASSPLQQGEFYGYTF.

The gene calls are TRBV5-1 and TRBJ2-5, with D maybe TRBD1 (5 bases). The CDR3 is 16 residues long. CDR1 SGHRS and CDR2 YFSETQ come from the germline V gene. Trimming shortened V by 0 bases and J by 4 bases, and 16 bases separated the two germline ends. CDR3 loop: CASSLVGRDVGETQYF. The CDR3, as DNA: TGCGCCAGCAGCTTGGTCGGCAGGGATGTTGGAGAGACCCAGTACTTC.

V gene TRBV10-3 combines with J gene TRBJ1-2; D ambiguous. The CDR3 is made up of 15 amino acids. The ends were cut back, 0 bases at V and 6 bases at J, with 14 bases in the middle. From germline, CDR1 is ENHRY and CDR2 SYGVKD. CDR3 in DNA: TGTGCCATCAGTGAGTCGCCCGGGGTGTGGGATGGCTACACCTTC. As protein: CAISESPGVWDGYTF.

The V gene is TRBV5-4, the J gene TRBJ2-1, with TRBD2 identical over 9 bases. Losses at the gene ends were 6 bases for V and 4 bases for J; bases not matched to a gene: 8. The CDR3 has 15 amino acids. Germline lookup yields CDR1 SGHNT and CDR2 YYREEE (reference sequence). The CDR3 here is CASTSAGGLYNEQFF. DNA for the CDR3: TGTGCCAGCACCTCAGCGGGGGGCTTGTACAATGAGCAGTTCTTC.

The chain is built from TRBV6-5 and TRBJ1-2, with D possibly matching TRBD1 (6 bases). CDR1 and CDR2 from the germline V gene are MNHEY and SVGAGI. The CDR3 runs to 12 residues. V lost 6 bases and J lost 4, with 9 bases in between. In DNA, the CDR3 is TGTGCCAGCAGACAGGGATCCTATGGCTACACCTTC. This gives the protein CASRQGSYGYTF.